This T cell receptor (beta chain) was identified during a study of regulatory T cells in long-lasting Graves disease. Arm-PCR of CDR3 regions and iRepertoire HTBI primers were used to build TCR beta libraries. TCRdb independently ran MiXCR on the multiplex PCR reads; one entry per CDR3 protein. The table has around 250,000 distinct CDR3 sequences, under 20% seen once. This clonotype was seen ten or more times. Time point indicated: newly diagnosed GD, antithyroid drugs for less than 3 months. PBMCs provided the RNA from which the TCR library was made. Germline assignment: CDR1 KGHSH and CDR2 LQKENI. With 4 bases removed from V and 6 bases from J, the gap between germline ends came to 22 bases. The CDR3 is made up of 16 amino acids. The same sample was also used in a study of T cells in Graves' hyperthyroidism and ophthalmopathy.

The chain carries TRBV18 and TRBJ2-7; either TRBD1 or TRBD2 may supply D (5 bases each). The sequence came from a woman younger than 45 with Graves disease. The sample consisted of peripheral blood mononuclear cells (PBMCs), taken at new diagnosis, from a patient treated with antithyroid drugs. The CDR3 region is CASSRAPSRAGGEQYF. For the CDR3, the DNA is TGTGCCAGCTCACGGGCCCCGAGCCGGGCTGGGGGCGAGCAGTACTTC.